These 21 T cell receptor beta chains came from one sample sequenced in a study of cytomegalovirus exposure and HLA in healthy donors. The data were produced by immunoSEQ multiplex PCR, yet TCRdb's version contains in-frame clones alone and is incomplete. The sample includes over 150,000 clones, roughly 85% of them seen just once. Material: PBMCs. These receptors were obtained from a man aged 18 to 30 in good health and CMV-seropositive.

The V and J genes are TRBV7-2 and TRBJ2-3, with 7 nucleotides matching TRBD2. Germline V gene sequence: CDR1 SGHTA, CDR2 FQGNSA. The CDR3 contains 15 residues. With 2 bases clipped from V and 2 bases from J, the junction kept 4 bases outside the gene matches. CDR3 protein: CASSLSGALTDTQYF. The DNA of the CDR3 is TGTGCCAGCAGCTTAAGCGGGGCCCTCACAGATACGCAGTATTTT.

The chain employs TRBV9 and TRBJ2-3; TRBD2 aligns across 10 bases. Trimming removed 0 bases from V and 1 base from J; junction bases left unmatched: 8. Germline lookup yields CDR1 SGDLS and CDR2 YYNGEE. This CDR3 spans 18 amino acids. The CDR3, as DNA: TGTGCCAGCAGCGTAGGGGCTAGCGGGAGTACGGGCACAGATACGCAGTATTTT. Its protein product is CASSVGASGSTGTDTQYF.

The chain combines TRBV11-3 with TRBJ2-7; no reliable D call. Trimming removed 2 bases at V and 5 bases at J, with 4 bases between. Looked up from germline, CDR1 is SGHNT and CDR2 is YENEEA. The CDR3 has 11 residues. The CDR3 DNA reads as TGTGCCAGCAGCTTACAGGACGAGCAGTACTTC. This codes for CASSLQDEQYF.

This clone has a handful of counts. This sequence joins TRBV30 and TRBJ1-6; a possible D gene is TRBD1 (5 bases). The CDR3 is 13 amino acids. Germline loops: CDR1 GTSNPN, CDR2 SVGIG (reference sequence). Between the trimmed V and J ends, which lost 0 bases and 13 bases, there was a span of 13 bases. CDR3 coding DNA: TGTGCCTGGAGTGTGGTCAGGGAGGCGCCCCTCCACTTT. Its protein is CAWSVVREAPLHF.

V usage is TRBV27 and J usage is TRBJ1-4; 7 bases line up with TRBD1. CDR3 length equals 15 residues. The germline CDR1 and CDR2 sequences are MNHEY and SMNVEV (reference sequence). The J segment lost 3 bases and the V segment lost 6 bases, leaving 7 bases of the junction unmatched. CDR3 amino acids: CASSRDRAANEKLFF. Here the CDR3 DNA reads TGTGCCAGCAGCCGTGACAGGGCGGCTAATGAAAAACTGTTTTTT.

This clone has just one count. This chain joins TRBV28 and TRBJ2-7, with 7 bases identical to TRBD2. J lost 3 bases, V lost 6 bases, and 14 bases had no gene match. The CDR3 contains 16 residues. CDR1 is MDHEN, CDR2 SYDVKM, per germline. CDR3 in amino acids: CASSGGFLGTLYEQYF. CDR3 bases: TGTGCCAGCAGCGGGGGGTTCCTTGGCACCCTCTACGAGCAGTACTTC.

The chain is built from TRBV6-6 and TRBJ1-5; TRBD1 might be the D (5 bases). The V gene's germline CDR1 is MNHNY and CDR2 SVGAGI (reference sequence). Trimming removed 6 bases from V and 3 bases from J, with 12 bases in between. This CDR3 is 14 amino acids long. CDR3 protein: CASSTRQLNQPQHF. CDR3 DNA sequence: TGTGCCAGCAGCACCAGACAGCTCAATCAGCCCCAGCATTTT.

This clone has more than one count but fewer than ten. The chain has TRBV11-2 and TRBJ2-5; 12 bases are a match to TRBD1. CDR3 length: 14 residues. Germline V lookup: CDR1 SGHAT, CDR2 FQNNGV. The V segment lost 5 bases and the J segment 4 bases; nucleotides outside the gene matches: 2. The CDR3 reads CASSRDRGRETQYF. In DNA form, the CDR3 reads TGTGCCAGCAGCCGGGACAGGGGGCGAGAGACCCAGTACTTC.

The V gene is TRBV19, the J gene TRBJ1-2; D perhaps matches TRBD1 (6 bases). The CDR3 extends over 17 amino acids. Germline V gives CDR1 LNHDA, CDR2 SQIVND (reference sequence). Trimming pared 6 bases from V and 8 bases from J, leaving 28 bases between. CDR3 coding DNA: TGTGCCAGTAGCCCCCAGGGCGGGGGGGCGCAAGTACGAGGCTACACCTTC. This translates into CASSPQGGGAQVRGYTF.

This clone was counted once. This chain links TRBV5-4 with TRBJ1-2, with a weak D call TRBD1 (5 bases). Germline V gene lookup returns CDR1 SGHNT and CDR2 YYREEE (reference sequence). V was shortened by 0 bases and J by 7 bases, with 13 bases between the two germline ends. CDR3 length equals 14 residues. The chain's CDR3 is CASSLGGAVFGYTF. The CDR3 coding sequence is TGTGCCAGCAGCTTGGGGGGCGCGGTTTTTGGCTACACCTTC.

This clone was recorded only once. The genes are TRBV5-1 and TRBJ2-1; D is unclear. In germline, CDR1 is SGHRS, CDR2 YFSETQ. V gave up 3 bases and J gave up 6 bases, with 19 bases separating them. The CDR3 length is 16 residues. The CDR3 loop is CASSSFDGADFNEQFF. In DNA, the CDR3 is TGCGCCAGCAGCTCGTTCGACGGCGCCGACTTCAATGAGCAGTTCTTC.

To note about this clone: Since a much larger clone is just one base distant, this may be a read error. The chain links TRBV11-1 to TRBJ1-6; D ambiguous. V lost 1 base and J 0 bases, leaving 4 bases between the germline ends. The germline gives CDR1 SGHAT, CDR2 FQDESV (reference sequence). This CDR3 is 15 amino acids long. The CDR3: CASSLESSYNSPLHF. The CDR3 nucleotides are TGTGCCAGCAGCTTAGAGAGCTCCTATAATTCACCCCTCCACTTT.

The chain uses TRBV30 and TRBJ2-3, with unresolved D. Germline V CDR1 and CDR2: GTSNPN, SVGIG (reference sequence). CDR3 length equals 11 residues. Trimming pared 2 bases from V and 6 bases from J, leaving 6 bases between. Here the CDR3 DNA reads TGTGCCTGGAGTCTCCTTGATACGCAGTATTTT. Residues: CAWSLLDTQYF.

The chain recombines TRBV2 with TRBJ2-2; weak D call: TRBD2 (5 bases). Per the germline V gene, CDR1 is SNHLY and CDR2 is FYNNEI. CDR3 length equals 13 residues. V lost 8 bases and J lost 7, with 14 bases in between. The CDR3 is CASRWEGSGELFF. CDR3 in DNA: TGTGCCAGCCGTTGGGAAGGGAGCGGGGAGCTGTTTTTT.

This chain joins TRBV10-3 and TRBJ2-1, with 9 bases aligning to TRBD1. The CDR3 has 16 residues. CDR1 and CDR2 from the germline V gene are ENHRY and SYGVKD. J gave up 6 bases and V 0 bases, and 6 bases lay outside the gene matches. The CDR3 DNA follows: TGTGCCATCAGTGAGTCAGGGGACAGGGCTGCCAATGAGCAGTTCTTC. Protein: CAISESGDRAANEQFF.

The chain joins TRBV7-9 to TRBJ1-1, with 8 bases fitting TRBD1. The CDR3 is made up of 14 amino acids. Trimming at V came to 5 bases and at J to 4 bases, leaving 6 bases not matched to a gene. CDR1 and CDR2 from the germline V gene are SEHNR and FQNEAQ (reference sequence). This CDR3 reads CASSNYRGATEAFF. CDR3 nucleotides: TGTGCCAGCAGCAACTACAGGGGGGCCACTGAAGCTTTCTTT.

The CDR3 reads CASSPRGGTTNQPQHF. CDR3 DNA: TGTGCCAGTAGCCCCCGGGGGGGGACCACCAATCAGCCCCAGCATTTT. V gene TRBV19 combines with J gene TRBJ1-5, with a possible D match to TRBD1 (5 bases). V was trimmed by 6 bases and J by 3 bases, leaving 18 bases between them. Germline loops: CDR1 LNHDA, CDR2 SQIVND (reference sequence). The CDR3 extends over 16 amino acids. Full variable domain (missing parts from reference TRBV19 and TRBJ1-5): DGGITQSPKYLFRKEGQNVTLSCEQNLNHDAMYWYRQDPGQGLRLIYYSQIVNDFQKGDIAEGYSVSREKKESFPLTVTSAQKNPTAFYLCASSPRGGTTNQPQHFGDGTRLSIL.

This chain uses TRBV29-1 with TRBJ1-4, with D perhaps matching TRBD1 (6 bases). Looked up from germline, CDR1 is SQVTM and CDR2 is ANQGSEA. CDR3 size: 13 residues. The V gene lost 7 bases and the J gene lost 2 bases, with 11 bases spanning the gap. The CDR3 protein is CSARRGTNEKLFF. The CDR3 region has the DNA TGCAGCGCCCGTAGGGGGACTAATGAAAAACTGTTTTTT.

The CDR3 DNA follows: TGTGCCAGCAGTTTATTGGCCCCCCAGGGGGCCTACGGCTACACCTTC. Its translation: CASSLLAPQGAYGYTF. This rearrangement joins TRBV28 to TRBJ1-2; 8 bases are a match to TRBD1. The length of the CDR3 is 16 residues. The V gene end was trimmed by 1 base and the J gene end by 8 bases; junction bases not matched to a gene: 12. Germline lookup yields CDR1 MDHEN and CDR2 SYDVKM.

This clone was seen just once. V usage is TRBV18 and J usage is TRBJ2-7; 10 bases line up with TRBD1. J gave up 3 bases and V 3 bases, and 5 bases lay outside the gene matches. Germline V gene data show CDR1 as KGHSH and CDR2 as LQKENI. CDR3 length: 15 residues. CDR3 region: CASSPLGTGVYEQYF. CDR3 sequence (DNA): TGTGCCAGCTCACCCCTCGGGACAGGGGTCTACGAGCAGTACTTC.

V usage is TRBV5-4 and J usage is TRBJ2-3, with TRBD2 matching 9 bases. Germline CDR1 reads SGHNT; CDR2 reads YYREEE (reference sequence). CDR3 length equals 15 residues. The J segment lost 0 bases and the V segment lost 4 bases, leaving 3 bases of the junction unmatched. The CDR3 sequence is CASSPSGTSTDTQYF. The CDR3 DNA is TGTGCCAGCAGCCCTAGCGGGACTAGCACAGATACGCAGTATTTT.